This entry concerns a single T cell receptor beta chain. What it binds is not known. This entry comes from a study of T cell responses to AZD1222 COVID-19 vaccine. Whole-study findings and limits: Regions 160-218 and 743-854 dominated among vaccine-associated CD4 TCRs spanning spike. Most donors were white British and more were female, and clonal diversity was possibly underestimated.

Pooled together were second doses at about 4 or about 12 weeks. The repertoire was sequenced with immunoSEQ multiplex PCR; TCRdb's copy has only in-frame clones and lacks some. The table shows around 150,000 clones, with almost 95% occurring only once. With 5 bases clipped from V and 4 bases from J, the junction kept 5 bases outside the gene matches. This CDR3 is 14 amino acids long. Germline V gives CDR1 SGHTA, CDR2 FQGNSA. The clonotype comes from an adult who received the AZD1222 COVID-19 vaccine. Source: peripheral blood, taken 28 days after the second AZD1222 dose. V and J are TRBV7-2 and TRBJ2-3; 8 bases agree with TRBD2. The CDR3: CASSPGRAADTQYF. In nucleotides, the CDR3 is TGTGCCAGCAGCCCCGGGAGGGCCGCAGATACGCAGTATTTT. Filled out from reference TRBV7-2 and TRBJ2-3, the complete variable domain reads GAGVSQSPSNKVTEKGKDVELRCDPISGHTALYWYRQSLGQGLEFLIYFQGNSAPDKSGLPSDRFSAERTGGSVSTLTIQRTQQEDSAVYLCASSPGRAADTQYFGPGTRLTVL.